The rows below give T cell receptor beta chains drawn from one sample of a study of STAT5B mutations in CD4+ large granular lymphocyte leukemia. The data were produced by immunoSEQ multiplex PCR, yet TCRdb's version contains in-frame clones alone and is incomplete. The sample yields fewer than 40,000 clones, around three quarters seen once. Sequences were obtained from CD4+ T cells from blood buffy coats. The receptors stem from a human donor in good health. Each CDR3 is given with its conserved first and last residue. A D gene is named only where the DNA matches it firmly. Clone size is given for some rows only: seen once, a few or many times, or a class if the clone is expanded.

d_call,j_call,cdr3_length,v_call,clone_size,cdr3_aa,cdr3_nt
TRBD2,TRBJ2-3,16,TRBV7-9,.,CASSSGRGASTDTQYF,TGTGCCAGCAGCTCAGGGCGGGGGGCCAGCACAGATACGCAGTATTTT
.,TRBJ1-1,11,TRBV6-1,few,CASTGPTEAFF,TGTGCCAGCACCGGACCTACGGAAGCTTTCTTT
.,TRBJ1-2,15,TRBV15,.,CATSSLRGGLDGYTF,TGTGCCACCAGCAGTCTACGAGGAGGGTTGGATGGCTACACCTTC
.,TRBJ2-3,14,TRBV2,.,CASSDAPSVDTQYF,TGTGCCAGCAGTGACGCCCCCTCGGTAGATACGCAGTATTTT
.,TRBJ2-3,14,TRBV5-1,.,CASSPGPSTDTQYF,TGCGCCAGCAGCCCAGGGCCTAGCACAGATACGCAGTATTTT
.,TRBJ2-1,11,TRBV11-2,.,CASSLVSEQFF,TGTGCCAGCAGCTTAGTCAGTGAGCAGTTCTTC
.,TRBJ1-4,12,TRBV10-3,.,CAISEGDEKLFF,TGTGCCATCAGTGAAGGGGATGAAAAACTGTTTTTT
.,TRBJ2-7,16,TRBV5-6,.,CASSLRRSGVSHEQYF,TGTGCCAGCAGCTTGCGGCGGTCGGGGGTCTCCCACGAGCAGTACTTC
.,TRBJ2-1,16,TRBV7-2,.,CASSLGRPGAGNEQFF,TGTGCCAGCAGCTTAGGTCGACCGGGAGCTGGGAATGAGCAGTTCTTC
.,TRBJ1-2,13,TRBV6-1,.,CASSGIKGLGYTF,TGTGCCAGCAGCGGCATTAAGGGGCTTGGCTACACCTTC
.,TRBJ1-2,14,TRBV7-2,.,CASSLAGANDGYTF,TGTGCCAGCAGCTTAGCAGGTGCTAATGATGGCTACACCTTC
.,TRBJ1-4,12,TRBV29-1,few,CSARELNEKLFF,TGCAGCGCCAGGGAGCTTAATGAAAAACTGTTTTTT
TRBD1,TRBJ2-5,16,TRBV11-2,.,CASSLWQGVSRETQYF,TGTGCCAGCAGCTTGTGGCAGGGGGTGTCGAGGGAGACCCAGTACTTC
.,TRBJ1-2,15,TRBV7-2,.,CASSFKGDANYGYTF,TGTGCCAGCAGCTTTAAGGGGGATGCTAACTATGGCTACACCTTC
.,TRBJ2-3,17,TRBV5-1,once,CASTRRGEGPRGDTQYF,TGCGCCAGCACAAGAAGAGGAGAGGGGCCAAGGGGAGATACGCAGTATTTT
TRBD1,TRBJ2-3,16,TRBV10-2,.,CASSISGTGGTDTQYF,TGCGCCAGCAGTATTTCCGGGACAGGGGGCACAGATACGCAGTATTTT
TRBD1,TRBJ2-7,14,TRBV14,.,CASSQGTGPYEQYF,TGTGCCAGCAGCCAGGGGACAGGGCCCTACGAGCAGTACTTC
.,TRBJ1-1,13,TRBV6-5,.,CASSRAENTEAFF,TGTGCCAGCAGTCGGGCCGAGAACACTGAAGCTTTCTTT
.,TRBJ1-1,13,TRBV29-1,.,CSVARPLSTEAFF,TGCAGCGTTGCTCGGCCGCTGAGCACTGAAGCTTTCTTT
.,TRBJ2-7,15,TRBV11-2,.,CASSFATGTPYEQYF,TGTGCCAGCAGCTTCGCTACCGGGACACCCTACGAGCAGTACTTC
TRBD1,TRBJ1-6,14,TRBV5-1,few,CASSPLDRASPLHF,TGCGCCAGCAGCCCGCTGGACAGGGCTTCACCCCTCCACTTT
.,TRBJ2-3,11,TRBV6-5,.,CASSYRDTQYF,TGTGCCAGCAGTTACAGAGATACGCAGTATTTT
.,TRBJ1-3,15,TRBV9,.,CASSVGGNSGNTIYF,TGTGCCAGCAGCGTAGGGGGGAACTCTGGAAACACCATATATTTT
.,TRBJ1-2,13,TRBV27,.,CASTQRPGDGYTF,TGTGCCAGCACCCAACGTCCGGGGGATGGCTACACCTTC
TRBD1,TRBJ1-4,14,TRBV15,.,CATSFGGTGEKLFF,TGTGCCACCAGCTTTGGGGGGACAGGCGAAAAACTGTTTTTT
TRBD2,TRBJ2-7,16,TRBV7-9,.,CASSPFSGGFSTEQYF,TGTGCCAGCAGCCCTTTTAGCGGGGGCTTTTCTACGGAGCAGTACTTC
.,TRBJ2-3,15,TRBV4-1,.,CASSQGQGSTDTQYF,TGCGCCAGCAGCCAAGGGCAGGGAAGCACAGATACGCAGTATTTT
TRBD1,TRBJ2-1,15,TRBV27,.,CASSRQGVGSNEQFF,TGTGCCAGCAGTCGTCAGGGGGTAGGGTCCAATGAGCAGTTCTTC
.,TRBJ2-2,13,TRBV29-1,.,CSARPGNTGELFF,TGCAGCGCCAGGCCCGGGAACACCGGGGAGCTGTTTTTT
.,TRBJ1-1,13,TRBV30,.,CVWTLDVNTEAFF,TGTGTCTGGACTCTGGATGTGAACACTGAAGCTTTCTTT
.,TRBJ2-7,14,TRBV6-1,.,CASIPIGGHLEQYF,TGTGCCAGCATCCCCATAGGGGGACACCTCGAGCAGTACTTC
TRBD1,TRBJ2-7,17,TRBV30,.,CAWSVGDRGRRVGEQYF,TGTGCCTGGAGTGTAGGGGACAGGGGACGCCGGGTGGGTGAGCAGTACTTC
TRBD1,TRBJ1-4,17,TRBV4-2,.,CASSQGPTGTAAEKLFF,TGTGCCAGCAGCCAGGGGCCTACCGGGACAGCAGCTGAAAAACTGTTTTTT
.,TRBJ1-1,14,TRBV5-1,.,CASRIDVLNTEAFF,TGCGCCAGCAGGATAGACGTTCTGAACACTGAAGCTTTCTTT
.,TRBJ2-1,10,TRBV5-8,.,CAGSLVGQFF,TGTGCCGGCAGCTTAGTTGGGCAGTTCTTC
.,TRBJ1-3,14,TRBV11-2,.,CASSFRGVGNTIYF,TGTGCCAGCAGCTTCCGGGGGGTTGGAAACACCATATATTTT
TRBD1,TRBJ2-7,15,TRBV30,.,CAWSVGGTGVYEQYF,TGTGCCTGGAGTGTAGGGGGGACAGGAGTCTACGAGCAGTACTTC
.,TRBJ1-3,16,TRBV11-1,.,CASSFKPTGSGNTIYF,TGTGCCAGCAGCTTTAAACCGACAGGATCTGGAAACACCATATATTTT
.,TRBJ1-1,15,TRBV29-1,.,CSVAGGLGKNTEAFF,TGCAGCGTTGCCGGGGGGCTCGGCAAGAACACTGAAGCTTTCTTT
.,TRBJ1-1,12,TRBV6-5,.,CASRPDGTEAFF,TGTGCCAGCAGACCAGACGGGACCGAAGCTTTCTTT
.,TRBJ2-2,14,TRBV19,.,CASDREVNTGELFF,TGTGCCAGTGACAGGGAGGTAAACACCGGGGAGCTGTTTTTT
.,TRBJ2-7,14,TRBV9,.,CASSVAGASYEQYF,TGTGCCAGCAGCGTTGCCGGGGCCTCCTACGAGCAGTACTTC
.,TRBJ1-4,13,TRBV2,few,CASSRGAIEKLFF,TGTGCCAGCAGTCGGGGGGCGATTGAAAAACTGTTTTTT
.,TRBJ2-2,15,TRBV10-3,.,CAIRAGSVEYGELFF,TGTGCCATCAGGGCCGGGTCCGTGGAATACGGGGAGCTGTTTTTT
TRBD1,TRBJ1-5,15,TRBV6-1,.,CASSGGQGNNQPQHF,TGTGCCAGCAGTGGGGGACAGGGGAACAATCAGCCCCAGCATTTT
.,TRBJ1-2,16,TRBV6-1,.,CASSARDGGINYGYTF,TGTGCCAGCAGTGCCCGGGACGGCGGAATTAACTATGGCTACACCTTC
TRBD1,TRBJ1-4,14,TRBV5-4,.,CASSYRTGNEKLFF,TGTGCCAGCAGCTACCGGACAGGGAATGAAAAACTGTTTTTT
.,TRBJ2-3,16,TRBV7-6,.,CASSHYSGSSTDTQYF,TGTGCCAGCAGCCACTATAGCGGATCTAGCACAGATACGCAGTATTTT
.,TRBJ1-1,14,TRBV5-5,few,CASLPAVGDTEAFF,TGTGCCAGCCTCCCTGCCGTTGGGGACACTGAAGCTTTCTTT
TRBD2,TRBJ2-7,16,TRBV27,few,CASSVMGIAGYNEQYF,TGTGCCAGCAGTGTAATGGGGATAGCGGGATATAACGAGCAGTACTTC
.,TRBJ2-5,13,TRBV14,.,CASSQGSQWTQYF,TGTGCCAGCAGCCAAGGTTCACAGTGGACCCAGTACTTC
.,TRBJ1-1,14,TRBV14,.,CASSRINRNTEAFF,TGTGCCAGCAGCCGGATCAACCGGAACACTGAAGCTTTCTTT
.,TRBJ1-1,15,TRBV7-2,.,CASSLLPTGNTEAFF,TGTGCCAGCAGCTTATTGCCGACGGGCAACACTGAAGCTTTCTTT
.,TRBJ2-3,13,TRBV29-1,.,CSVVGQLTDTQYF,TGCAGCGTTGTTGGTCAGCTCACAGATACGCAGTATTTT
.,TRBJ1-5,14,TRBV19,.,CASTLQGLNQPQHF,TGTGCCAGTACCCTACAGGGTTTAAATCAGCCCCAGCATTTT
.,TRBJ1-2,15,TRBV5-4,.,CASSLDPTGAYGYTF,TGTGCCAGCAGCCTTGACCCAACGGGGGCCTATGGCTACACCTTC